These T cell receptor beta chains were read from a single sample in a study of T cell responses to AZD1222 COVID-19 vaccine. Sequenced by immunoSEQ multiplex PCR; TCRdb stores in-frame clones only, minus some. This repertoire shows around 140,000 clones, approximately 85% found once; its top ten account for approximately 8%. This specimen was peripheral blood, taken 28 days after the second dose of the MenACWY control vaccine. The receptors come from an adult who received the MenACWY meningococcal vaccine as a control. Each CDR3 is given without its conserved first and last residue. D genes are given only for firm matches.

>TRBJ1-5|9|TRBV6-5|-
ASNYHQPQH
>TRBJ1-2|13|TRBV24-1|-
ATSDPAAGDYGYT
>TRBJ2-5|12|TRBV6-5|-
ASSPLGGAETQY
>TRBJ1-2|14|TRBV28|TRBD1
ASSFRDREGSYGYT
>TRBJ2-3|16|TRBV18|TRBD2
ASSLRPLLAGAEDTQY
>TRBJ2-7|14|TRBV2|-
ASSEGLGLMGYEQY
>TRBJ2-1|10|TRBV6-5|-
ASSTSYNEQF
>TRBJ1-2|12|TRBV28|TRBD1
ASSLPQGAQGYT
>TRBJ2-7|10|TRBV3-1/TRBV3-2|-
ASSQSDYEQY
>TRBJ1-2|11|TRBV19|-
ATEGIANYGYT
>TRBJ1-1|11|TRBV5-6|TRBD1
ASSFDRAPEAF
>TRBJ1-2|12|TRBV5-1|-
ASSLLPGNYGYT
>TRBJ2-3|9|TRBV5-1|-
ASSAEDTQY
>TRBJ1-1|11|TRBV3-1/TRBV3-2|-
ASSQGRNTEAF